This T cell receptor (beta chain) was sequenced for a study of read filtering for tumor transcriptome and immune sequencing. Study in general: R-ISS stage counts were roughly 8 for I, 15 to 20 for II, 6 or 7 for III.

The study's findings and limits: IR-seq captured clonotypes deeper and more reliably than RNA-seq. Dropping single-read clonotypes raised IR-seq and RNA-seq shared-clonotype correlation.

This clonotype appeared many times. Antigen specificity is unknown. From about 400 ng of RNA, a library with molecular barcoded alpha/delta and beta/gamma adaptors was made. One entry per CDR3 protein, called by TCRdb with MiXCR from the reads. Of 62,000 or so distinct CDR3 sequences listed, more than 20% were seen once; the top ten hold approximately 17%. Sequencing was done on a sample of a population of CD138-negative cells sorted from bone marrow. This TCR was recovered from a donor at least 40 years old with multiple myeloma.

The CDR3 region has the DNA TGCAGTGCGTTAATAGCGGGAGGATCCGGGGAGCTGTTTTTT. Translated: CSALIAGGSGELFF. The chain is built from TRBV20-1 and TRBJ2-2; 10 bases line up with TRBD2. The CDR3 has 14 amino acids. Germline V gene data show CDR1 as DFQATT and CDR2 as SNEGSKA (reference sequence). The V gene end was trimmed by 6 bases and the J gene end by 6 bases; junction bases not matched to a gene: 7.